Below are 16 T cell receptor beta chains sequenced from a single sample in a study of blood T cell repertoires in COVID-19. The repertoire was sequenced with immunoSEQ multiplex PCR; TCRdb's copy has only in-frame clones and lacks some. Of approximately 240,000 clones in the sample, 80% to 90% were seen once. Sequenced: peripheral blood. Receptor source: an elderly woman with active or convalescent COVID-19.

This clone was found a few times. The chain has TRBV19 and TRBJ1-1; perhaps TRBD1 as D (6 bases). CDR1 and CDR2 (germline): LNHDA, SQIVND (reference sequence). V was clipped by 3 bases and J by 0 bases, with 11 bases between them. The CDR3 length is 15 residues. As DNA, the CDR3 is TGTGCCAGTAGTATTTCTAGACAGGTGAACACTGAAGCTTTCTTT. It codes for CASSISRQVNTEAFF.

The chain combines TRBV11-3 with TRBJ1-2, with TRBD1 identical over 10 bases. CDR3 length: 15 residues. Unmatched junction bases numbered 11, after V lost 5 bases and J lost 8 bases. Germline CDR1 SGHNT, CDR2 YENEEA. CDR3 in amino acids: CASSQGQGGHRGYTF. The CDR3 DNA reads TGTGCCAGCAGCCAAGGACAGGGGGGCCATCGGGGCTACACCTTC.

V gene TRBV2 combines with J gene TRBJ1-6; D is undetermined. The germline gives CDR1 SNHLY, CDR2 FYNNEI. CDR3 length: 14 residues. V lost 7 bases to trimming and J lost 4 bases, with 11 bases between them. CDR3 amino acids: CASNSGGYNSPLHF. The DNA of the CDR3 is TGTGCCAGCAATAGTGGAGGATATAATTCACCCCTCCACTTT.

This clone came up a few times. The chain employs TRBV6-2 or TRBV6-3 and TRBJ1-1, with a tentative D call TRBD1 (5 bases). CDR3 length equals 15 residues. The germline CDR1 and CDR2 sequences are MNHEY and SVGEGT. V was cut by 6 bases and J by 1 base, with 15 bases left in between. For the CDR3, the DNA is TGTGCCAGCAGCATCTCAGACAGATGGAACACTGAAGCTTTCTTT. It encodes CASSISDRWNTEAFF.

J is TRBJ2-7 and V is TRBV6-5; D gene ambiguous. V was cut by 0 bases and J by 4 bases, with 7 bases left in between. Germline CDR1 is MNHEY and CDR2 is SVGAGI. The CDR3 has 13 residues. CDR3 nucleotide sequence: TGTGCCAGCAGTTACTCGGGCCTATACGAGCAGTACTTC. Protein product: CASSYSGLYEQYF.

The chain links TRBV28 to TRBJ1-2; no clear D. Germline V lookup: CDR1 MDHEN, CDR2 SYDVKM. V was pared by 0 bases and J by 0 bases, with 17 bases between. The CDR3 contains 18 residues. In DNA form, the CDR3 reads TGTGCCAGCAGTTTATGGAGGCAGAAAGAAATTACTAACTATGGCTACACCTTC. The encoded protein is CASSLWRQKEITNYGYTF.

V gene TRBV11-3 combines with J gene TRBJ2-1, with 8 bases lining up with TRBD1. J was trimmed by 7 bases and V by 3 bases; bases with no gene match: 5. The CDR3 spans 14 residues. Germline V CDR1 and CDR2: SGHNT, YENEEA. CDR3 loop: CASSFRQGKNEQFF. In DNA, the CDR3 is TGTGCCAGCAGCTTCCGACAGGGGAAAAATGAGCAGTTCTTC. Drawing the rest from reference TRBV11-3 and TRBJ2-1, the complete variable domain is EAGVVQSPRYKIIEKKQPVAFWCNPISGHNTLYWYLQNLGQGPELLIRYENEEAVDDSQLPKDRFSAERLKGVDSTLKIQPAELGDSAVYLCASSFRQGKNEQFFGPGTRLTVL.

The chain carries TRBV7-6 and TRBJ1-6, with D hard to call. The CDR3 spans 15 residues. The V gene's germline CDR1 is SGHVS and CDR2 FNYEAQ. V shed 5 bases and J shed 7 bases, with 15 bases lying between them. The CDR3 spells CASSPIQAANSPLHF. DNA of the CDR3: TGTGCCAGCAGCCCCATTCAGGCTGCGAATTCACCCCTCCACTTT.

The chain uses TRBV2 and TRBJ1-2; the D gene is possibly TRBD1 (6 bases). Germline CDR1 and CDR2: SNHLY and FYNNEI. Between the trimmed V and J ends, which lost 4 bases and 4 bases, there was a span of 10 bases. This CDR3 comprises 13 residues. The CDR3 region has the DNA TGTGCCAGCAGTGGGGACAACAGCTATGGCTACACCTTC. Protein: CASSGDNSYGYTF.

The chain has TRBV13 and TRBJ2-7; 9 nucleotides line up with TRBD2. The CDR3 is made up of 15 amino acids. The junction had 9 bases not matched to a gene; V was cut back by 3 bases and J by 6 bases. The V gene's germline CDR1 is PRHDT and CDR2 FYEKMQ (reference sequence). CDR3 nucleotides: TGTGCCAGCAGCTTTCGTGGGCTAGCGGGAAGCGAGCAGTACTTC. Translation: CASSFRGLAGSEQYF.

This clone was counted a single time. At the DNA level, this CDR3 is encoded by other sequences in the same sample as well. V usage is TRBV6-5 and J usage is TRBJ1-5, with 7 bases matching TRBD1. V lost 6 bases to trimming and J lost 5 bases; unmatched junction nucleotides: 1. Germline lookup yields CDR1 MNHEY and CDR2 SVGAGI. This CDR3 contains 12 residues. The CDR3 nucleotides are TGTGCCAGCAGGCAGGGGGATCAGCCCCAGCATTTT. This codes for CASRQGDQPQHF.

The V call is TRBV11-2, the J call TRBJ2-1, with 14 bases fitting TRBD2. CDR3 length equals 15 residues. The ends lost 5 bases at V and 8 bases at J; junction bases unmatched: 5. Germline V gives CDR1 SGHAT, CDR2 FQNNGV. In nucleotides, the CDR3 is TGTGCCAGCAGCAAGACTAGCGGGAGGGGCCATGAGCAGTTCTTC. It yields the protein CASSKTSGRGHEQFF.

V gene TRBV28 combines with J gene TRBJ2-1, with TRBD1 identical over 7 bases. Looked up from germline, CDR1 is MDHEN and CDR2 is SYDVKM. The CDR3 is 15 amino acids. V shed 4 bases and J 8 bases; nucleotides not matched to a gene: 11. DNA of the CDR3: TGTGCCAGCAGTTCCCCGGGACAGAGTAAGGATGAGCAGTTCTTC. The encoded protein is CASSSPGQSKDEQFF.

The rearrangement links TRBV27 to TRBJ1-3; TRBD1 matches at 8 bases. From germline, CDR1 is MNHEY and CDR2 SMNVEV (reference sequence). This CDR3 has 16 residues. V dropped 3 bases and J dropped 0; count of bases not matched to a gene: 4. The CDR3 DNA reads TGTGCCAGCAGTTTTCAGGGGGCCGGCTCTGGAAACACCATATATTTT. As protein: CASSFQGAGSGNTIYF.

The chain is built from TRBV5-1 and TRBJ2-7, with 8 bases matching TRBD2. Germline CDR1 is SGHRS and CDR2 is YFSETQ. The CDR3 totals 15 residues. Trimming at V came to 4 bases and at J to 2 bases, leaving 8 bases not matched to a gene. In DNA, the CDR3 is TGCGCCAGCAGCACCCTTAATAGCGGGACCTACGAGCAGTACTTC. It encodes CASSTLNSGTYEQYF. The entire variable domain, with the rest obtained from reference TRBV5-1 and TRBJ2-7, is as follows: KAGVTQTPRYLIKTRGQQVTLSCSPISGHRSVSWYQQTPGQGLQFLFEYFSETQRNKGNFPGRFSGRQFSNSRSEMNVSTLELGDSALYLCASSTLNSGTYEQYFGPGTRLTVT.

The chain recombines TRBV27 with TRBJ1-6; 8 positions match TRBD1. Germline CDR1 and CDR2: MNHEY and SMNVEV (reference sequence). The CDR3 runs to 16 residues. V shed 5 bases and J 5 bases; nucleotides not matched to a gene: 8. The chain's CDR3 is CASSPRTGRNNSPLHF. Here the CDR3 DNA reads TGTGCCAGCAGTCCGCGGACAGGGCGAAATAATTCACCCCTCCACTTT.